Reported below is one T cell receptor beta chain. The sample comes from a study of blood T cell repertoires in COVID-19. Study-wide context: Both acute and convalescent COVID-19 samples were obtained from the United States, Italy and Spain. In each case, the material was cDNA or gDNA derived from T cells, B-cell-depleted T cells, or PBMCs.

Original data processing: The assay estimated nucleated cells by amplifying reference gene primers. Clones were sequenced by immunoSEQ multiplex PCR, and TCRdb holds only the in-frame ones, with some missing. For V, J and clone size, that table is used; D and trimming come from the DNA. This sample has 90,000 to 120,000 clones, with 85% to 90% found just once. With V trimmed by 4 bases and J by 4 bases, 7 bases remained unmatched. The CDR3 is 15 amino acids. Per the germline V gene, CDR1 is SGDLS and CDR2 is YYNGEE. The source is an elderly woman with acute or convalescent COVID-19. The chain carries TRBV9 and TRBJ1-2; TRBD1 matches 10 bases. Sequencing used peripheral blood. CDR3 in DNA: TGTGCCAGCAGCCCTCGGACAGGGGGATTCTATGGCTACACCTTC. As protein: CASSPRTGGFYGYTF.